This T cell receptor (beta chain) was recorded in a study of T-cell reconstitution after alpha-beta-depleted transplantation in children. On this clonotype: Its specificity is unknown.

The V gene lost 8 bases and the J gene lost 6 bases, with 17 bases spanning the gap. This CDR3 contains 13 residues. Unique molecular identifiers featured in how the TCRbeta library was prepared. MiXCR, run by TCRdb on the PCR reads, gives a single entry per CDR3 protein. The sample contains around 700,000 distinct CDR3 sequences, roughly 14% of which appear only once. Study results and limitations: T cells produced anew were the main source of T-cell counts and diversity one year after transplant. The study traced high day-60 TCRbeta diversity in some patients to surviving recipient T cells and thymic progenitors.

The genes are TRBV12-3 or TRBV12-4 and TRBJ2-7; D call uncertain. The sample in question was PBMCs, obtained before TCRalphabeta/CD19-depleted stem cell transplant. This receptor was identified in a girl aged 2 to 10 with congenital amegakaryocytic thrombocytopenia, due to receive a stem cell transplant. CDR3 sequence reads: CASGTGAVSEQYF. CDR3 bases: TGTGCCAGCGGAACCGGTGCGGTCTCCGAGCAGTACTTC.